This T cell receptor beta chain was documented in a study of Ad26.COV2.S vaccination and SARS-CoV-2 variants. Turning to the study itself: The vaccine Ad26.COV2.S was put into the muscle once, or twice with 56 days between.

Libraries were prepared by immunoSEQ multiplex PCR; TCRdb keeps only in-frame clonotypes and omits some of them. The data hold about half a million clones, with roughly 87% observed a single time. Germline V gene lookup returns CDR1 MDHEN and CDR2 SYDVKM. Trimming took 2 bases from V and 1 from J; bases not matched to a gene: 0. The CDR3 is made up of 15 amino acids. The study, taken as a whole, reports: Participants in the vaccine arm had higher spike-specific TCR breadth; placebo recipients had lower. Recipients of vaccine and of placebo showed similar breadth of their non-spike TCR repertoires.

As to this clone: Its antigen is as yet unknown. Other DNA sequences of this sample code for an identical CDR3.

Treatment described: roughly 18 received Ad26.COV2.S at low or high dose, single or two shots; several received placebo; per-sample allocation not given. Each sample was drawn 63 days after the first injection (of vaccine or placebo). The sample in question was peripheral blood, obtained in a trial of Ad26.COV2.S vaccine versus placebo. The gene calls are TRBV28 and TRBJ2-3; 10 bases match TRBD2. This receptor was obtained from a person aged 18 to 65 who received the Ad26.COV2.S COVID-19 vaccine or a placebo. The CDR3 nucleotides read TGTGCCAGCAGTTTACTAGCGGGAGGCACAGATACGCAGTATTTT. It codes for CASSLLAGGTDTQYF.